These T cell receptor beta chains were read from a single sample in a study of T cells in tumors after PD-1 blockade. Produced via immunoSEQ multiplex PCR; TCRdb's table is partial and in-frame only. The repertoire holds about 48,000 clones, with about 85% as singletons. The sequenced sample was PBMCs, obtained before anti-PD-1 treatment. Every receptor here comes from a human donor with basal cell carcinoma. Both conserved end residues are part of each CDR3. Each record gives: J gene, V gene, D gene, clone size, CDR3 protein, CDR3 DNA. D genes are given only for firm matches. Only some rows state a clone size, as once, few, many or a class for expanded clones.

j_gene: TRBJ1-5; v_gene: TRBV3-1/TRBV3-2; d_gene: TRBD1; abundance: .; CDR3aa: CASSQASGQGVGHQPQHF; CDR3nt: TGTGCCAGCAGCCAAGCTTCGGGACAGGGGGTAGGTCATCAGCCCCAGCATTTT
j_gene: TRBJ2-7; v_gene: TRBV15; d_gene: TRBD1; abundance: .; CDR3aa: CATRSGQGYYEQYF; CDR3nt: TGTGCCACCAGATCGGGACAGGGATACTACGAGCAGTACTTC
j_gene: TRBJ2-5; v_gene: TRBV2; d_gene: .; abundance: .; CDR3aa: CASSSGTSTQETQYF; CDR3nt: TGTGCCAGCAGTTCCGGGACATCGACCCAAGAGACCCAGTACTTC
j_gene: TRBJ2-1; v_gene: TRBV7-9; d_gene: TRBD1; abundance: .; CDR3aa: CASSPFSRQGYEQFF; CDR3nt: TGTGCCAGCAGCCCGTTTTCCAGACAGGGTTATGAGCAGTTCTTC
j_gene: TRBJ1-6; v_gene: TRBV6-5; d_gene: .; abundance: .; CDR3aa: CASSLEGGANSPLHF; CDR3nt: TGTGCCAGCAGTCTCGAAGGGGGTGCGAATTCACCCCTCCACTTT
j_gene: TRBJ2-7; v_gene: TRBV28; d_gene: TRBD2; abundance: .; CDR3aa: CASSYLLAGGRSPYEQYF; CDR3nt: TGTGCCAGCAGTTACCTACTAGCGGGGGGCCGAAGCCCGTACGAGCAGTACTTC
j_gene: TRBJ1-2; v_gene: TRBV10-2; d_gene: .; abundance: .; CDR3aa: CASSEVVGGEGYTF; CDR3nt: TGCGCCAGCAGTGAGGTTGTGGGGGGGGAGGGCTACACCTTC
j_gene: TRBJ2-2; v_gene: TRBV6-5; d_gene: .; abundance: .; CDR3aa: CASSYQGLSGELFF; CDR3nt: TGTGCCAGCAGTTACCAGGGTTTGTCCGGGGAGCTGTTTTTT
j_gene: TRBJ2-7; v_gene: TRBV19; d_gene: .; abundance: .; CDR3aa: CASRRDSLSYEQYF; CDR3nt: TGTGCCAGTAGGCGCGACAGCCTCTCCTACGAGCAGTACTTC
j_gene: TRBJ1-6; v_gene: TRBV27; d_gene: TRBD1; abundance: .; CDR3aa: CASRDRGVSMVNSPLHF; CDR3nt: TGTGCCAGCAGAGACAGGGGGGTCAGTATGGTAAATTCACCCCTCCACTTT
j_gene: TRBJ1-2; v_gene: TRBV27; d_gene: TRBD1; abundance: .; CDR3aa: CASSFRYRGGVNYGYTF; CDR3nt: TGTGCCAGCAGTTTCCGCTACAGGGGGGGTGTTAACTATGGCTACACCTTC
j_gene: TRBJ2-1; v_gene: TRBV5-4; d_gene: TRBD2; abundance: .; CDR3aa: CASSLAGSSYNEQFF; CDR3nt: TGTGCCAGCAGCCTAGCGGGGAGCTCCTACAATGAGCAGTTCTTC
j_gene: TRBJ1-2; v_gene: TRBV6-4; d_gene: .; abundance: .; CDR3aa: CASSDSTGDFYGYTF; CDR3nt: TGTGCCAGCAGTGACTCGACGGGGGACTTCTATGGCTACACCTTC
j_gene: TRBJ2-3; v_gene: TRBV13; d_gene: TRBD2; abundance: few; CDR3aa: CASSLRSGGMSDTQYF; CDR3nt: TGTGCCAGCAGCCTACGGAGCGGGGGGATGTCAGATACGCAGTATTTT
j_gene: TRBJ2-5; v_gene: TRBV10-1; d_gene: .; abundance: .; CDR3aa: CASSESLGETQYF; CDR3nt: TGCGCCAGCAGTGAGTCTCTTGGAGAGACCCAGTACTTC
j_gene: TRBJ1-1; v_gene: TRBV30; d_gene: .; abundance: .; CDR3aa: CAWSVAGLPNTEAFF; CDR3nt: TGTGCCTGGAGTGTAGCGGGACTCCCGAACACTGAAGCTTTCTTT
j_gene: TRBJ2-5; v_gene: TRBV25-1; d_gene: TRBD2; abundance: .; CDR3aa: CASAGLAGWETQYF; CDR3nt: TGTGCCAGCGCTGGACTAGCGGGGTGGGAGACCCAGTACTTC
j_gene: TRBJ2-5; v_gene: TRBV7-9; d_gene: .; abundance: .; CDR3aa: CASSLGGGTGETQYF; CDR3nt: TGTGCCAGCAGCTTAGGTGGCGGGACGGGAGAGACCCAGTACTTC
j_gene: TRBJ2-5; v_gene: TRBV12-3/TRBV12-4; d_gene: .; abundance: few; CDR3aa: CAIRTTTGGSQYF; CDR3nt: TGTGCCATCCGTACGACGACAGGCGGGTCTCAGTACTTC
j_gene: TRBJ1-2; v_gene: TRBV7-9; d_gene: .; abundance: .; CDR3aa: CASSRTLNYGYTF; CDR3nt: TGTGCCAGCAGCCGAACCCTTAACTATGGCTACACCTTC
j_gene: TRBJ2-5; v_gene: TRBV24-1; d_gene: .; abundance: .; CDR3aa: CATSDSKGVENHPETQYF; CDR3nt: TGTGCCACCAGTGATTCCAAAGGGGTGGAGAATCATCCGGAGACCCAGTACTTC
j_gene: TRBJ1-1; v_gene: TRBV6-5; d_gene: .; abundance: .; CDR3aa: CASQAPATLITEAFF; CDR3nt: TGTGCCAGCCAGGCCCCGGCAACCCTTATCACTGAAGCTTTCTTT
j_gene: TRBJ1-6; v_gene: TRBV5-1; d_gene: .; abundance: .; CDR3aa: CASSLSGSPLHF; CDR3nt: TGTGCCAGCAGCTTGAGTGGTTCACCCCTCCACTTT
j_gene: TRBJ1-1; v_gene: TRBV28; d_gene: .; abundance: .; CDR3aa: CASSSNREAFF; CDR3nt: TGTGCCAGCAGTTCCAACCGGGAAGCTTTCTTT
j_gene: TRBJ2-1; v_gene: TRBV5-1; d_gene: TRBD2; abundance: .; CDR3aa: CASSGGGGPSNEQFF; CDR3nt: TGCGCCAGCAGCGGGGGCGGGGGGCCCTCGAATGAGCAGTTCTTC
j_gene: TRBJ2-5; v_gene: TRBV7-8; d_gene: .; abundance: .; CDR3aa: CASSSLRQPETQYF; CDR3nt: TGTGCCAGCAGCTCGTTGCGGCAGCCAGAGACCCAGTACTTC
j_gene: TRBJ1-1; v_gene: TRBV6-5; d_gene: TRBD1; abundance: .; CDR3aa: CASRGQGAGNTEAFF; CDR3nt: TGTGCCAGCAGGGGACAGGGGGCGGGGAACACTGAAGCTTTCTTT
j_gene: TRBJ2-2; v_gene: TRBV6-5; d_gene: .; abundance: .; CDR3aa: CASLSQPFTGELFF; CDR3nt: TGTGCCAGTCTCTCCCAGCCTTTCACCGGGGAGCTGTTTTTT
j_gene: TRBJ2-2; v_gene: TRBV6-5; d_gene: TRBD1; abundance: once; CDR3aa: CASSRTGDGTGELFF; CDR3nt: TGTGCCAGCAGTCGAACAGGGGATGGCACCGGGGAGCTGTTTTTT
j_gene: TRBJ1-6; v_gene: TRBV4-1; d_gene: .; abundance: .; CDR3aa: CASSQVQVGSPLHF; CDR3nt: TGCGCCAGCAGCCAGGTACAGGTGGGTTCACCCCTCCACTTT
j_gene: TRBJ1-2; v_gene: TRBV3-1/TRBV3-2; d_gene: TRBD1; abundance: .; CDR3aa: CASSQGQGYGYTF; CDR3nt: TGTGCCAGCAGCCAGGGACAGGGTTATGGCTACACCTTC
j_gene: TRBJ2-1; v_gene: TRBV29-1; d_gene: TRBD2; abundance: .; CDR3aa: CSVARIAGGINNEQFF; CDR3nt: TGCAGCGTTGCCAGAATAGCGGGGGGGATTAACAATGAGCAGTTCTTC
j_gene: TRBJ1-1; v_gene: TRBV19; d_gene: .; abundance: few; CDR3aa: CASSIWYWAGASNTEAFF; CDR3nt: TGTGCCAGTAGTATATGGTATTGGGCAGGGGCTTCCAACACTGAAGCTTTCTTT
j_gene: TRBJ2-7; v_gene: TRBV6-1; d_gene: TRBD2; abundance: .; CDR3aa: CASSEGVGEGEQYF; CDR3nt: TGTGCCAGCAGTGAAGGTGTAGGGGAGGGCGAGCAGTACTTC
j_gene: TRBJ2-3; v_gene: TRBV4-1; d_gene: .; abundance: .; CDR3aa: CASSQDGAGDTDTQYF; CDR3nt: TGCGCCAGCAGCCAAGATGGGGCAGGGGACACAGATACGCAGTATTTT
j_gene: TRBJ2-3; v_gene: TRBV18; d_gene: .; abundance: .; CDR3aa: CASSPQEDTQYF; CDR3nt: TGTGCCAGCTCACCCCAGGAAGATACGCAGTATTTT
j_gene: TRBJ1-4; v_gene: TRBV30; d_gene: .; abundance: .; CDR3aa: CAWSVNRGANEKLFF; CDR3nt: TGTGCCTGGAGTGTTAACAGAGGCGCTAATGAAAAACTGTTTTTT
j_gene: TRBJ2-1; v_gene: TRBV2; d_gene: TRBD1; abundance: .; CDR3aa: CASLNRGNEQFF; CDR3nt: TGTGCCAGCCTCAACAGGGGCAATGAGCAGTTCTTC
j_gene: TRBJ2-2; v_gene: TRBV4-1; d_gene: .; abundance: .; CDR3aa: CASSQDAVYTGELFF; CDR3nt: TGCGCCAGCAGCCAAGATGCGGTTTACACCGGGGAGCTGTTTTTT
j_gene: TRBJ2-6; v_gene: TRBV5-1; d_gene: .; abundance: .; CDR3aa: CASSDGGARAGANVLTF; CDR3nt: TGCGCCAGCAGCGACGGAGGGGCCCGGGCTGGGGCCAACGTCCTGACTTTC
j_gene: TRBJ1-6; v_gene: TRBV28; d_gene: TRBD1; abundance: .; CDR3aa: CASRGQYNSPLHF; CDR3nt: TGTGCCAGCAGGGGACAGTATAATTCACCCCTCCACTTT
j_gene: TRBJ1-6; v_gene: TRBV30; d_gene: TRBD1; abundance: .; CDR3aa: CAWSSGGNPLHF; CDR3nt: TGTGCCTGGAGTTCAGGGGGTAACCCCCTCCACTTT
j_gene: TRBJ1-6; v_gene: TRBV6-5; d_gene: TRBD1; abundance: .; CDR3aa: CASSRQGGMDSPLHF; CDR3nt: TGTGCCAGCAGCAGACAGGGTGGTATGGATTCACCCCTCCACTTT
j_gene: TRBJ1-6; v_gene: TRBV6-5; d_gene: TRBD1; abundance: .; CDR3aa: CASSPGGNNSPLHF; CDR3nt: TGTGCCAGCAGTCCAGGGGGAAATAATTCACCCCTCCACTTT
j_gene: TRBJ1-5; v_gene: TRBV5-6; d_gene: .; abundance: .; CDR3aa: CASSLGTVAQPQHF; CDR3nt: TGTGCCAGCAGCTTGGGCACAGTCGCTCAGCCCCAGCATTTT
j_gene: TRBJ1-1; v_gene: TRBV21-1; d_gene: .; abundance: .; CDR3aa: CASASLPGQGTPMNTEAFF; CDR3nt: TGTGCCAGCGCTTCCCTCCCGGGACAGGGGACTCCTATGAACACTGAAGCTTTCTTT
j_gene: TRBJ2-1; v_gene: TRBV19; d_gene: .; abundance: .; CDR3aa: CASSSEGYSYNEQFF; CDR3nt: TGTGCCAGTAGTAGCGAGGGTTACTCCTACAATGAGCAGTTCTTC
j_gene: TRBJ2-7; v_gene: TRBV5-1; d_gene: TRBD2; abundance: once; CDR3aa: CASSIGTSGGLKYEQYF; CDR3nt: TGCGCCAGCAGCATCGGGACTAGCGGGGGACTAAAGTACGAGCAGTACTTC
j_gene: TRBJ2-1; v_gene: TRBV6-4; d_gene: TRBD2; abundance: .; CDR3aa: CATTSGGSYNEQFF; CDR3nt: TGTGCCACCACTAGCGGGGGGTCCTACAATGAGCAGTTCTTC
j_gene: TRBJ1-4; v_gene: TRBV30; d_gene: .; abundance: .; CDR3aa: CACPGQKNEKLFF; CDR3nt: TGTGCCTGTCCCGGACAGAAGAATGAAAAACTGTTTTTT
j_gene: TRBJ2-3; v_gene: TRBV10-1; d_gene: TRBD2; abundance: once; CDR3aa: CASILSGVTDTQYF; CDR3nt: TGCGCCAGCATCCTCAGCGGGGTCACAGATACGCAGTATTTT
j_gene: TRBJ2-3; v_gene: TRBV29-1; d_gene: .; abundance: .; CDR3aa: CSVEGGFTDTQYF; CDR3nt: TGCAGCGTTGAAGGAGGGTTCACAGATACGCAGTATTTT
j_gene: TRBJ1-1; v_gene: TRBV5-4; d_gene: .; abundance: .; CDR3aa: CASSFEGYNTEAFF; CDR3nt: TGTGCCAGCAGCTTCGAGGGATATAACACTGAAGCTTTCTTT
j_gene: TRBJ2-7; v_gene: TRBV15; d_gene: TRBD2; abundance: few; CDR3aa: CATSPRTSGGRGEQYF; CDR3nt: TGTGCCACCAGCCCCCGGACTAGCGGCGGTCGGGGCGAGCAGTACTTC
j_gene: TRBJ2-5; v_gene: TRBV11-3; d_gene: .; abundance: .; CDR3aa: CASSSRVEETQYF; CDR3nt: TGTGCCAGCAGCTCCCGGGTAGAGGAGACCCAGTACTTC
j_gene: TRBJ2-1; v_gene: TRBV4-2; d_gene: TRBD2; abundance: .; CDR3aa: CASSQDNGGAFEQFF; CDR3nt: TGTGCCAGCAGCCAAGATAACGGGGGGGCCTTTGAGCAGTTCTTC
j_gene: TRBJ2-1; v_gene: TRBV29-1; d_gene: TRBD2; abundance: .; CDR3aa: CSVPAGSLWNEQFF; CDR3nt: TGCAGCGTTCCAGCGGGGAGCCTTTGGAATGAGCAGTTCTTC
j_gene: TRBJ1-1; v_gene: TRBV7-9; d_gene: .; abundance: .; CDR3aa: CASSLVLGQPEAFF; CDR3nt: TGTGCCAGCAGCTTAGTTCTGGGACAACCTGAAGCTTTCTTT
j_gene: TRBJ1-4; v_gene: TRBV6-5; d_gene: .; abundance: .; CDR3aa: CASSTTNEKLFF; CDR3nt: TGTGCCAGCAGTACGACTAATGAAAAACTGTTTTTT
j_gene: TRBJ1-2; v_gene: TRBV6-1; d_gene: .; abundance: .; CDR3aa: CASSELSDYGYTF; CDR3nt: TGTGCCAGCAGTGAATTGTCAGACTATGGCTACACCTTC